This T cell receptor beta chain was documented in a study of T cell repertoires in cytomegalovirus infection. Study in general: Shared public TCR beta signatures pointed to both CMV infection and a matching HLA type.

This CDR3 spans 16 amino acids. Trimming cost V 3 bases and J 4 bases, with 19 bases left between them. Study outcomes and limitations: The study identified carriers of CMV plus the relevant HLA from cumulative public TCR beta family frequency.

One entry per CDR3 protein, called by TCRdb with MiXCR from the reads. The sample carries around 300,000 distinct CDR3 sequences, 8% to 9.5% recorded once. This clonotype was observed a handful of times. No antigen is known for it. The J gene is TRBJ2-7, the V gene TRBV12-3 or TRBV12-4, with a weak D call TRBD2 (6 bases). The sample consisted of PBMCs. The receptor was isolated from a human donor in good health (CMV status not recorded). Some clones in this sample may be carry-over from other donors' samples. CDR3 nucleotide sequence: TGTGCCAGCAGTTTGTCGGGGGACCCCGCCGGGTACGAGCAGTACTTC. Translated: CASSLSGDPAGYEQYF.